This TCR beta chain was captured by sequencing in a study of OX40 agonist ivuxolimab in advanced cancers. The CDR3 is 15 residues long. Germline V gene sequence: CDR1 MRHNA, CDR2 SNTAGT. After removal of 0 bases from V and 3 bases from J, the junction contained 2 bases not matched to a gene. The method was immunoSEQ multiplex PCR; TCRdb's version includes in-frame clones alone and lacks a portion of them. The top ten hold around 0.6% of the sample, which has about 61,000 clones, less than 90% seen once. Material: CD4+ or CD8+ T cells sorted from blood, obtained in a trial of the OX40 agonist ivuxolimab. The sequence derives from an adult with an advanced solid tumor such as melanoma, head and neck, liver or kidney cancer. The gene calls are TRBV6-4 and TRBJ1-2; 9 nucleotides line up with TRBD1. This CDR3 reads CASSDSDRGDYGYTF. In DNA, the CDR3 is TGTGCCAGCAGTGACTCGGACAGGGGAGACTATGGCTACACCTTC.